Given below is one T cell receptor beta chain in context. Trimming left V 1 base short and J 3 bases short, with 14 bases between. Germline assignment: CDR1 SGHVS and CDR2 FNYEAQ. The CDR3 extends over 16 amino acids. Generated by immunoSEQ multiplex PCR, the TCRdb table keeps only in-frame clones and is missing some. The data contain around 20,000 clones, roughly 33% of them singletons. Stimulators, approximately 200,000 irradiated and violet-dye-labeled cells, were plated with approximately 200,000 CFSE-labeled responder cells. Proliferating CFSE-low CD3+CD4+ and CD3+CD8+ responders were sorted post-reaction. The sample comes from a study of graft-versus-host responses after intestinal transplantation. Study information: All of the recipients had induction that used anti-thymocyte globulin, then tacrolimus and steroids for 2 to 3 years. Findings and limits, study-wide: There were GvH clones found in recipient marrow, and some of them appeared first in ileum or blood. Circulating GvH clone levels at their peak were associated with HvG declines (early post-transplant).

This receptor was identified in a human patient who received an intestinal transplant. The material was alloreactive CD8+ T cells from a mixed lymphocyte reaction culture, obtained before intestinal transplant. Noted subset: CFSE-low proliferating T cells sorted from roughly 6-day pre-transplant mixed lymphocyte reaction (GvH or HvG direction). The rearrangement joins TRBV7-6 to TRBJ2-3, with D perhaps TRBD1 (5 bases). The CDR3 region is CASSLVGGAATDTQYF. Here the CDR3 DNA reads TGTGCCAGCAGCTTAGTAGGTGGGGCGGCAACAGATACGCAGTATTTT.